Listed below are T cell receptor beta chains from one sample, sequenced in a study of blood T cell repertoires in COVID-19. Here immunoSEQ multiplex PCR was the method, and the copy in TCRdb shows in-frame clones only, minus some. The sample lists roughly 150,000 clones, around 84% seen once, with roughly 9.8% in the top ten. Sequenced input: peripheral blood. These receptors all come from a woman aged 50 to 60 with acute or convalescent COVID-19. Each CDR3 is given with its conserved first and last residue. The order of the fields is V gene, CDR3 length, J gene, D gene, clone size, CDR3 DNA, CDR3 protein. D genes are given only for firm matches. Not all rows give a size; the values are once, few, many and, for expanded clones, a class.

TRBV25-1	13	TRBJ2-5	.	.	TGTGCCAGCAGACCGATAGGCGGGGAGACCCAGTACTTC	CASRPIGGETQYF
TRBV11-3	12	TRBJ2-2	.	.	TGTGCCAGCAGCTTTCAGTCCGGGGAGCTGTTTTTT	CASSFQSGELFF
TRBV7-2	15	TRBJ2-7	.	.	TGTGCCAGCAGCCCTCGGGGTTTAAGCTCCTACGAGCAGTACTTC	CASSPRGLSSYEQYF
TRBV10-3	13	TRBJ1-1	.	.	TGTGCCATCAGTCCAATAGAGAACACTGAAGCTTTCTTT	CAISPIENTEAFF
TRBV19	10	TRBJ2-3	TRBD1	.	TGTGCCACCAGGGGGCGTACGCAGTATTTT	CATRGRTQYF
TRBV18	15	TRBJ2-7	.	few	TGTGCCAGCTCACTCCGGGGGACAGACTCCTACGAGCAGTACTTC	CASSLRGTDSYEQYF
TRBV19	16	TRBJ2-5	.	.	TGTGCCAGTAGTATAGATAGTCGCGGCAGACAAGAGACCCAGTACTTC	CASSIDSRGRQETQYF
TRBV10-3	13	TRBJ1-6	TRBD1	.	TGTGCCAACAGGGGGCTGGGGAATTCACCCCTCCACTTT	CANRGLGNSPLHF
TRBV5-1	15	TRBJ2-1	TRBD2	.	TGCGCCAGCAGCTTGGCGACGGGAGGGCTCAATGAGCAGTTCTTC	CASSLATGGLNEQFF
TRBV7-8	18	TRBJ1-2	.	.	TGTGCCAGCAGCTCCCCTCGGGACACTCAATTAGCTAACTATGGCTACACCTTC	CASSSPRDTQLANYGYTF
TRBV5-1	15	TRBJ1-6	TRBD1	few	TGCGCCAGCAGCTGGAGCGACAGGGGATATTCACCCCTCCACTTT	CASSWSDRGYSPLHF
TRBV5-5	16	TRBJ2-7	TRBD2	few	TGTGCCAGCAGCCTACTAGCGGGGGTAAGCTCCTACGAGCAGTACTTC	CASSLLAGVSSYEQYF
TRBV7-2	15	TRBJ1-1	.	.	TGTGCCAGCAGCTTTGCAGGGCCCTTGAACACTGAAGCTTTCTTT	CASSFAGPLNTEAFF
TRBV25-1	17	TRBJ1-1	.	few	TGTGCCAGCAGTGCCTCGTACTCACAGAACATGAACACTGAAGCTTTCTTT	CASSASYSQNMNTEAFF
TRBV29-1	14	TRBJ2-7	TRBD2	.	TGCAGCGTCTTGGGACTAGCGGGAGTCTACGAGCAGTACTTC	CSVLGLAGVYEQYF
TRBV5-4	16	TRBJ2-5	TRBD2	.	TGTGCCAGCAGCTTGGTAGCGGGGGGGCGGCAAGAGACCCAGTACTTC	CASSLVAGGRQETQYF
TRBV18	15	TRBJ1-2	.	few	TGTGCCAGCTCACCACCGACAGAAACCAACTATGGCTACACCTTC	CASSPPTETNYGYTF
TRBV29-1	15	TRBJ2-1	TRBD1	.	TGCAGCCAGACAGGGGGAAAAACCTCCTACAATGAGCAGTTCTTC	CSQTGGKTSYNEQFF
TRBV10-3	15	TRBJ1-1	.	.	TGTGCCATCAGTGCGGGGGGGAACATGAACACTGAAGCTTTCTTT	CAISAGGNMNTEAFF
TRBV10-1	15	TRBJ2-3	.	.	TGCGCCAGCAGTGTGGGACTCCTTAGCACAGATACGCAGTATTTT	CASSVGLLSTDTQYF
TRBV3-1/TRBV3-2	11	TRBJ2-7	.	.	TGTGCCAGCAGCCACAGGGGCGAGCAGTACTTC	CASSHRGEQYF
TRBV18	16	TRBJ1-1	TRBD1	.	TGTGCCAGCTCACCACCGGGCAGGGGGATTGAAACTGAAGCTTTCTTT	CASSPPGRGIETEAFF
TRBV12-5	16	TRBJ1-1	TRBD1	.	TGTGCTAGTGGGGAAAGATGGACAGGGCAGAACACTGAAGCTTTCTTT	CASGERWTGQNTEAFF